Shown below are 2 T cell receptor beta chains from a single sample sequenced in a study of blood T cell repertoires in COVID-19. The repertoire was sequenced with immunoSEQ multiplex PCR; TCRdb's copy has only in-frame clones and lacks some. Counted here are 650,000 to 800,000 clones, around 90% occurring once; the ten biggest clones make up roughly 0.25%. The sequencing input was peripheral blood. The receptors here all came from a woman aged 18 to 35 with acute or convalescent COVID-19.

The chain uses TRBV10-2 and TRBJ1-5; TRBD1 matches at 8 bases. CDR3 length equals 15 residues. V lost 5 bases to trimming and J lost 6 bases; unmatched junction nucleotides: 9. Germline V gene data show CDR1 as WSHSY and CDR2 as SAAADI. CDR3 DNA: TGCGCCAGCAGTCCGTCGACAGGGGTGGTTCAGCCCCAGCATTTT. It is translated as CASSPSTGVVQPQHF.

This clone has more than one count but fewer than ten. The V call is TRBV19, the J call TRBJ1-1; 8 bases fit TRBD1. The CDR3 covers 13 residues. V was pared by 6 bases and J by 4 bases, with 4 bases of the junction left unmatched. From germline, CDR1 is LNHDA and CDR2 SQIVND (reference sequence). As DNA, the CDR3 is TGTGCCAGTAGAACGGACAGGGTCACTGAAGCTTTCTTT. Encoded protein: CASRTDRVTEAFF.